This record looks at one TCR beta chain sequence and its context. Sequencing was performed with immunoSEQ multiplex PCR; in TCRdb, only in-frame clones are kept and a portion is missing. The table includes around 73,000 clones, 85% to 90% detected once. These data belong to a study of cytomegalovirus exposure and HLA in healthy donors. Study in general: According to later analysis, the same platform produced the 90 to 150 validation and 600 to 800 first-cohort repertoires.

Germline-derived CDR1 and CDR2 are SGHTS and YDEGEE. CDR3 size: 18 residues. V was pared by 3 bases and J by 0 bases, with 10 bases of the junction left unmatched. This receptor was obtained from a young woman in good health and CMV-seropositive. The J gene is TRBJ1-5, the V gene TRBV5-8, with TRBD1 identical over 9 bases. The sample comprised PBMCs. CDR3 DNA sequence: TGTGCCAGCAGCTCCGGGACAGGGATCGTCTATAGCAATCAGCCCCAGCATTTT. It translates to CASSSGTGIVYSNQPQHF.